The present T cell receptor beta chain was sequenced within a study of naive and memory T cell subsets. The study's findings and limits: Especially in CD8 cells, naive repertoires contained a few larger clonotypes, possibly CD45RA-re-expressing memory cells.

Trimming left V 2 bases short and J 0 bases short, with 8 bases between. Germline V gene sequence: CDR1 SGHTA, CDR2 FQGNSA. The CDR3 runs 15 residues. Separate alpha and beta amplification began at the second PCR step. An equimolar mix of two oligonucleotides served as the beta constant-region primer for TRBC1 and TRBC2. The ligated cDNA underwent four PCR rounds using SP2 and nested alpha and beta constant-region primers. TCRdb re-called the UMI-ligation and nested PCR reads through MiXCR, storing one row per CDR3 protein. The table lists some 110,000 distinct CDR3 sequences, roughly 15% of them singletons, with around 2.8% in the top ten. The sample holds many counts of this clonotype. Its antigen is unknown.

The source is a human donor in good health. The chain recombines TRBV7-2 with TRBJ1-5; no clear D. The sequenced sample was naive CD8+ T cells from blood. The CDR3: CASSLIDYSNQPQHF. The CDR3 DNA reads as TGTGCCAGCAGCTTAATAGACTATAGCAATCAGCCCCAGCATTTT.